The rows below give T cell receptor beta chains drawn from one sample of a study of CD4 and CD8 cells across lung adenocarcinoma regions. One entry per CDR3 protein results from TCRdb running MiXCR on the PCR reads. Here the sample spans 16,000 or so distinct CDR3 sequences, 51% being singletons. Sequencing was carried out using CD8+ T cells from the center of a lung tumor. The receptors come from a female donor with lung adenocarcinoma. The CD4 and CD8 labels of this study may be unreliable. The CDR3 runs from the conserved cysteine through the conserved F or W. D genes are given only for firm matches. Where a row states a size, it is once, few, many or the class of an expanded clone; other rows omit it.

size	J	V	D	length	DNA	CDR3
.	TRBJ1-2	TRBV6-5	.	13	TGTGCCAGCAGTTACTCTTCAGACTATGGCTACACCTTC	CASSYSSDYGYTF
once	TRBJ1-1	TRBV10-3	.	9	TGTGCCACCAAAGCTGAAGCTTTCTTT	CATKAEAFF
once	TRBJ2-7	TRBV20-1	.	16	TGCAGTGCTAGGCCGATCGTGGACTCGCGGTGGGGGGAGCAGTACTTC	CSARPIVDSRWGEQYF
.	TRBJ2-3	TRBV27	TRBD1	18	TGTGCCAGCAGTTTAAGCAGAGGGACAGAAACTAGCACAGATACGCAGTATTTT	CASSLSRGTETSTDTQYF
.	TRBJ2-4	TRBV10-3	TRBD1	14	TGTGCCATCGGAACAGGGGGCACCAAAAACACTCAGTACTTC	CAIGTGGTKNTQYF
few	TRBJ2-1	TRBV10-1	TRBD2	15	TGCGCCAGCAGTGAGGGTACTAGCGGGGTCAATGAGCAGTTCTTC	CASSEGTSGVNEQFF
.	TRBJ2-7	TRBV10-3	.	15	TGTTCCATGAGTGCCGGGACCAGCGGCCCAGATACGCAGTACTTC	CSMSAGTSGPDTQYF
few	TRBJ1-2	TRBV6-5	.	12	TGTGCCAGCAGTTACACTAACTATGGCTACACCTTC	CASSYTNYGYTF
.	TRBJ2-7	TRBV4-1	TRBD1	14	TGCGCCAGCAGCCGCGTTGCAACAGGGGACGAGCAGTACTTC	CASSRVATGDEQYF
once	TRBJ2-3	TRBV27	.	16	TGTGCCAGCGCGGGAGTGGGGGGCGGGCTCCAAGATACCCAGTATTTT	CASAGVGGGLQDTQYF
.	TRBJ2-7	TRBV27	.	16	TGTGCCAGCAGGGGGATGGGGCGCGCAGAGCCAGATACGCAGTACTTC	CASRGMGRAEPDTQYF
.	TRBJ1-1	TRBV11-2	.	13	TGTGCCAGCAGCTTAGATCCGGGAACTGAAGCTTTCTTT	CASSLDPGTEAFF
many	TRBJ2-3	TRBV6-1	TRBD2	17	TGTGCCAGCACCGAGAGACTAGCGGGAGGAAGCACAGATACGCAGTATTTT	CASTERLAGGSTDTQYF
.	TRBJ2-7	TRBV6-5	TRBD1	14	TGTGCCAGCAGTTACTCGGGACAGGGGGCCGAGCAGTACTTC	CASSYSGQGAEQYF
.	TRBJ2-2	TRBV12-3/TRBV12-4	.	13	TGTGCCAGCAGTTTCGGGGTAACCGGGGAGCTGTTTTTT	CASSFGVTGELFF